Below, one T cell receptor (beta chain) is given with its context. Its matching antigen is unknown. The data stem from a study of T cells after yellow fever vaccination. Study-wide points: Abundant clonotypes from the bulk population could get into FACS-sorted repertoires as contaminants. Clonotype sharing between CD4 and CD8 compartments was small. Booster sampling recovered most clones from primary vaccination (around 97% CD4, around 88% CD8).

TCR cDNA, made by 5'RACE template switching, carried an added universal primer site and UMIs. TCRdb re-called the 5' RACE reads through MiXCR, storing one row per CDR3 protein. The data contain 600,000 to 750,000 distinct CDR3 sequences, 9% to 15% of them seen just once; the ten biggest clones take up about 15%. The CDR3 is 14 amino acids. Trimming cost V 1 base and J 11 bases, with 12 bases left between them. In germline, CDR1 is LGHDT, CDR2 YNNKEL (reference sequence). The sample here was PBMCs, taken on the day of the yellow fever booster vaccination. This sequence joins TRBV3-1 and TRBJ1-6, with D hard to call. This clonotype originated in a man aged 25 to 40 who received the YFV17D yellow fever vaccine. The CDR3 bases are TGTGCCAGCAGCCAAGTACGGGTGAATCCACCCCTCCACTTT. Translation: CASSQVRVNPPLHF. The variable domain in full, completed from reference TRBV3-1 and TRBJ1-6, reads DTAVSQTPKYLVTQMGNDKSIKCEQNLGHDTMYWYKQDSKKFLKIMFSYNNKELIINETVPNRFSPKSPDKAHLNLHINSLELGDSAVYFCASSQVRVNPPLHFGNGTRLTVT.